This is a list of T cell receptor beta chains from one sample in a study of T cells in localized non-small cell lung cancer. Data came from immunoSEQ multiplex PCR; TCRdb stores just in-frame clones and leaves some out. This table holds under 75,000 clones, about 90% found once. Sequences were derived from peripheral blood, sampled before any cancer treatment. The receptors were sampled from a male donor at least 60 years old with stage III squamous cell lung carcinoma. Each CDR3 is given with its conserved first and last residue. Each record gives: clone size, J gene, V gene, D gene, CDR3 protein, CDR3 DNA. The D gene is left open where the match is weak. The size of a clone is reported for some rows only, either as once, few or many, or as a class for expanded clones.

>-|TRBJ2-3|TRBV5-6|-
CASSLAGAGEGDTQYF
TGTGCCAGCAGCTTGGCCGGGGCAGGGGAAGGAGATACGCAGTATTTT
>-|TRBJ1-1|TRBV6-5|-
CASSTQLNTEAFF
TGTGCCAGCAGTACACAGCTAAACACTGAAGCTTTCTTT
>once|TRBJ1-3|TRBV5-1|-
CASGPDGNTIYF
TGCGCCAGCGGCCCCGATGGGAACACCATATATTTT
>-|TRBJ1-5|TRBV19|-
CASSLMSLYNQPQHF
TGTGCCAGTAGTCTCATGTCGCTATACAATCAGCCCCAGCATTTT
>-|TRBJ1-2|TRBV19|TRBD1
CASSRDRGRGGYTF
TGTGCCAGTAGTCGGGACAGGGGGCGGGGTGGCTACACCTTC
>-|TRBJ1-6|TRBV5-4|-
CASSLRALEPNSPLHF
TGTGCCAGCAGCCTCCGGGCCTTAGAACCTAATTCACCCCTCCACTTT
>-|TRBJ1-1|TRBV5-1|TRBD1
CASSPAQGASTEAFF
TGCGCCAGCAGCCCGGCCCAGGGGGCGAGCACTGAAGCTTTCTTT
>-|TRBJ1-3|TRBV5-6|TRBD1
CASSAGQGTSGNTIYF
TGTGCCAGCAGCGCGGGACAGGGGACCTCTGGAAACACCATATATTTT
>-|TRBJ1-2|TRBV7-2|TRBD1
CASRPQGAGGYTF
TGTGCCAGCAGGCCACAGGGGGCCGGTGGCTACACCTTC
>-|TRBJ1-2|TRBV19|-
CASSINRENYGYTF
TGTGCCAGTAGTATAAACAGGGAAAACTATGGCTACACCTTC
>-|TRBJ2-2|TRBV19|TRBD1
CASSGQVNTGELFF
TGTGCCAGTAGCGGACAGGTGAACACCGGGGAGCTGTTTTTT
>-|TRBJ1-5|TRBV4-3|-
CASSQEFSLGQPQHF
TGCGCCAGCAGCCAAGAATTTTCGTTAGGACAGCCCCAGCATTTT
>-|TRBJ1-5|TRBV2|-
CASSDVGAHQPQHF
TGTGCCAGCAGTGATGTGGGGGCGCATCAGCCCCAGCATTTT
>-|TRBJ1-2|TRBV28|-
CASSRTASSSYGYTF
TGTGCCAGCAGTAGAACAGCCTCCTCATCCTATGGCTACACCTTC
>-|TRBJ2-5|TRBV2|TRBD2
CASKRGGQETQYF
TGTGCCAGCAAGCGGGGGGGCCAAGAGACCCAGTACTTC
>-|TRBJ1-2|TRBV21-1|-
CASSKVKTGHGYTF
TGTGCCAGCAGCAAAGTAAAGACAGGGCATGGCTACACCTTC
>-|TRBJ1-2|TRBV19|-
CASSISGTYGYTF
TGTGCCAGTAGTATCTCAGGGACATATGGCTACACCTTC
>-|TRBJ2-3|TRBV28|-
CASSATGAYTQYF
TGTGCCAGCAGCGCAACAGGAGCCTATACGCAGTATTTT
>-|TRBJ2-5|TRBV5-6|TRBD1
CASSMGQIQETQYF
TGTGCCAGCAGCATGGGACAGATCCAAGAGACCCAGTACTTC
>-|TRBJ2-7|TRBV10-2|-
CASSESRGGAYEQYF
TGCGCCAGCAGTGAGTCGCGAGGGGGTGCTTACGAGCAGTACTTC
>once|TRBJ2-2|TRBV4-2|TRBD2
CASSHPRGGGTGELFF
TGTGCCAGCAGCCACCCCCGAGGCGGGGGCACCGGGGAGCTGTTTTTT
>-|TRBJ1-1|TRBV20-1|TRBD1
CSARWGQARIF
TGCAGTGCTAGATGGGGACAGGCCAGAATCTTT
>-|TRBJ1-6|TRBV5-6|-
CASSLAPQGISSYNSPLHF
TGTGCCAGCAGCTTGGCCCCACAGGGAATATCGTCCTATAATTCACCCCTCCACTTT
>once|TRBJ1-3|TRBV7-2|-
CASSFERNTIYF
TGTGCCAGCAGCTTTGAACGAAACACCATATATTTT
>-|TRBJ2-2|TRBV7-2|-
CASSLGGRRTGELFF
TGTGCCAGCAGCTTAGGAGGCAGGAGGACCGGGGAGCTGTTTTTT
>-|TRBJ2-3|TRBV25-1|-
CASTGAGKHRDTQYF
TGTGCCAGCACCGGCGCCGGCAAACACAGAGATACGCAGTATTTT
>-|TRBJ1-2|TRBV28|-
CASSLWYGYTF
TGTGCCAGCAGTTTATGGTATGGCTACACCTTC
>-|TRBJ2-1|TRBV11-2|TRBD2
CASSLEGLAINEQFF
TGTGCCAGCAGCTTAGAGGGACTAGCGATAAATGAGCAGTTCTTC
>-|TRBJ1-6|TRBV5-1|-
CASSMDTVSNSPLHF
TGCGCCAGCAGTATGGACACGGTCAGCAATTCACCCCTCCACTTT
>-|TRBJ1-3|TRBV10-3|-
CAIRGSNSGNTIYF
TGTGCCATCAGGGGCTCCAACTCTGGAAACACCATATATTTT
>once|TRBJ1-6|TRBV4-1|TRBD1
CASSLQGESSYNSPLHF
TGCGCCAGCAGCCTACAGGGGGAGAGCTCCTATAATTCACCCCTCCACTTT
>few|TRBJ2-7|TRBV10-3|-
CATHPGPGLEYEQYF
TGTGCCACGCACCCGGGACCGGGACTGGAGTACGAGCAGTACTTC
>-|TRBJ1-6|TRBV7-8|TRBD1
CASSLDRGKNSPLHF
TGTGCCAGCAGCTTAGACAGGGGAAAAAATTCACCCCTCCACTTT
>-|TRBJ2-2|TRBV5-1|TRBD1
CATRQGTGELFF
TGCGCCACCCGACAGGGAACCGGGGAGCTGTTTTTT
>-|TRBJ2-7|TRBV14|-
CASRWRGVNEQYF
TGTGCCAGCAGGTGGAGGGGCGTGAACGAGCAGTACTTC
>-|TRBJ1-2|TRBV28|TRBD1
CASSLPSGTGGGRGGYTF
TGTGCCAGCAGTTTACCCTCCGGGACAGGGGGCGGCCGGGGCGGCTACACCTTC
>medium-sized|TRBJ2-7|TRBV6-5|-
CASSPPGHDTYEQYF
TGTGCCAGCAGCCCCCCAGGACACGATACCTACGAGCAGTACTTC
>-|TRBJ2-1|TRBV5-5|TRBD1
CASSLRKVTGTGFPNEQFF
TGTGCCAGCAGCTTGAGGAAGGTAACCGGGACAGGGTTCCCCAATGAGCAGTTCTTC
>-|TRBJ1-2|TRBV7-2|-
CASSLGGGSTNYGYTF
TGTGCCAGCAGCTTAGGGGGGGGCAGTACTAACTATGGCTACACCTTC
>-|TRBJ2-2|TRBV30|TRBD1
CAWSGRQGLAGELFF
TGTGCCTGGAGTGGTCGACAGGGTCTCGCCGGGGAGCTGTTTTTT
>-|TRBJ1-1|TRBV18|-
CASSITETEAFF
TGTGCCAGCTCCATAACAGAGACTGAAGCTTTCTTT
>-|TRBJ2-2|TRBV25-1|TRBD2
CASSSGGTGELFF
TGTGCCAGTTCGAGCGGGGGGACCGGGGAGCTGTTTTTT
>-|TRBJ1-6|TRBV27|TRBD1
CASSLTPRDRTVALHF
TGTGCCAGCAGTTTGACACCCCGGGACAGAACCGTGGCCCTCCACTTT
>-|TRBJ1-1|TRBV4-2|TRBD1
CASSHGTPGQGETEAFF
TGTGCCAGCAGCCATGGTACTCCGGGACAGGGGGAAACTGAAGCTTTCTTT
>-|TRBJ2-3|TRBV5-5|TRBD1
CASSLSGGRLNTQYF
TGTGCCAGCAGCTTGTCAGGGGGAAGACTAAATACGCAGTATTTT
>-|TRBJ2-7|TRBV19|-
CASSPTGSYEQYF
TGTGCCAGTAGTCCGACAGGCTCCTACGAGCAGTACTTC
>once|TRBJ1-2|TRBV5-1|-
CASSIDGTTNYGYTF
TGCGCCAGCAGCATAGACGGCACCACCAACTATGGCTACACCTTC
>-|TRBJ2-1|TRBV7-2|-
CASSLSRASSSYNEQFF
TGTGCCAGCAGCTTATCCAGGGCTTCGAGCTCCTACAATGAGCAGTTCTTC
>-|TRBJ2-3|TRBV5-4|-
CASSLAGGARGTDTQYF
TGTGCCAGCAGCTTGGCAGGCGGGGCGCGAGGCACAGATACGCAGTATTTT
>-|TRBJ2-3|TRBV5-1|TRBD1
CASSPGTGSRADTQYF
TGCGCCAGCAGCCCCGGGACAGGCTCCAGGGCAGATACGCAGTATTTT
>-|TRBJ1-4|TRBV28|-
CASGLEGNEKLFF
TGTGCCAGCGGACTTGAGGGGAATGAAAAACTGTTTTTT
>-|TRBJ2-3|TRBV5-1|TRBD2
CASSWGLAGGEASTDTQYF
TGCGCCAGCAGCTGGGGACTAGCGGGGGGTGAAGCTAGCACAGATACGCAGTATTTT
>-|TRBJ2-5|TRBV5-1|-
CASSLAEGGPPETQYF
TGCGCCAGCAGCTTGGCCGAGGGGGGGCCCCCTGAGACCCAGTACTTC
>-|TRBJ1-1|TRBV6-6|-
CATQLGVQGFGTEAFF
TGTGCCACCCAGTTAGGGGTCCAGGGTTTCGGCACTGAAGCTTTCTTT
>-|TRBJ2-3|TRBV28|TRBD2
CASRKGLAGGEYTQYF
TGTGCCAGCAGGAAGGGACTAGCGGGGGGCGAATATACGCAGTATTTT
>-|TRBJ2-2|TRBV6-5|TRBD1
CASTTGAPGELFF
TGTGCCAGCACTACAGGGGCCCCCGGGGAGCTGTTTTTT
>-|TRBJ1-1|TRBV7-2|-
CASSLGEVGTEAFF
TGTGCCAGCAGCTTGGGTGAGGTGGGCACTGAAGCTTTCTTT
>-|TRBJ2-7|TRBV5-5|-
CASSLGVGTPSYEQYF
TGTGCCAGCAGCTTGGGGGTTGGGACACCTTCCTACGAGCAGTACTTC
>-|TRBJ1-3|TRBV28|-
CASSLQGSGNTIYF
TGTGCCAGCAGTTTACAGGGATCCGGAAACACCATATATTTT